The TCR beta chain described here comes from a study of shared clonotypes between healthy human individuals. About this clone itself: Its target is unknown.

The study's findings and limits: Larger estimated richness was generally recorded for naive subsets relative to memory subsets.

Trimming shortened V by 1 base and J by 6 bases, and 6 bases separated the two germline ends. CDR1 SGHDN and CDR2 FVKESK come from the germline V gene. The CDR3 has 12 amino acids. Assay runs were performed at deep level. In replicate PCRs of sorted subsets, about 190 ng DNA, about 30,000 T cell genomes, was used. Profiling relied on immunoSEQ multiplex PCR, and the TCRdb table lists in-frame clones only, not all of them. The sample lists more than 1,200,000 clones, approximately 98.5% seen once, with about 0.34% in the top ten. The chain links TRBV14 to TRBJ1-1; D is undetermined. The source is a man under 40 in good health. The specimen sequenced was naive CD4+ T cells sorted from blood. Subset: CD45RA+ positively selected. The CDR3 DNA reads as TGTGCCAGCAGCCAAGTTCGATCTGAAGCTTTCTTT. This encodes CASSQVRSEAFF.